This T cell receptor (beta chain) was found in a study of blood T cell repertoires in COVID-19. V was pared by 7 bases and J by 12 bases, with 13 bases of the junction left unmatched. The CDR3 runs to 15 residues. Germline CDR1 and CDR2: KGHDR and SFDVKD. Profiling relied on immunoSEQ multiplex PCR, and the TCRdb table lists in-frame clones only, not all of them. The sample holds some 190,000 clones, about 83% seen once. This receptor was taken from a woman in her 70s with active or convalescent COVID-19. The chain has TRBV24-1 and TRBJ2-1, with TRBD1 matching over 11 bases. Source material: peripheral blood. In DNA, the CDR3 is TGTGCCACCAGCAGAACCGGGACAGGGGGAATTGGGCAGTTCTTC. Protein sequence: CATSRTGTGGIGQFF.